These T cell receptor beta chains were read from a single sample in a study of blood T cells in healthy people across ages. TCRdb used MiXCR to reprocess the 5' RACE reads, holding one entry per CDR3 protein. Of over a million distinct CDR3 sequences listed, approximately 42% were seen once; the top ten hold roughly 7.9%. The sequenced sample was blood. The source is a woman between 18 and 30 years old in good health. The CDR3 runs from the conserved cysteine through the conserved F or W. A D gene is named only where the DNA matches it firmly. Clone size is not always given. Where it is, it says once, few, many or a class for expanded clones.

clone_size	d_call	v_call	j_call	cdr3_nt	cdr3_aa
NA	TRBD2	TRBV20-1	TRBJ2-1	TGCAGTGCTAGAGTCGGGAGGGCCGCCTCGTACAATGAGCAGTTCTTC	CSARVGRAASYNEQFF
NA	NA	TRBV3-1	TRBJ2-3	TGTGCCAGCTTGTTGAGCGGCACAGATACGCAGTATTTT	CASLLSGTDTQYF
few	NA	TRBV20-1	TRBJ2-1	TGCAGTGCTAGTTCGGGAGTACTCTACAATGAGCAGTTCTTC	CSASSGVLYNEQFF
NA	NA	TRBV20-1	TRBJ2-7	TGCAGTGCTAGAGATCCCACCCGGCCCTACGAGCAGTACTTC	CSARDPTRPYEQYF
NA	NA	TRBV6-1	TRBJ2-1	TGTGCCAGTCCTGGAGGGGGGCGCGCCTACAATGAGCAGTTCTTC	CASPGGGRAYNEQFF
NA	NA	TRBV6-1	TRBJ1-3	TGTGCCAGCAGTGGATGGGACGCCTTCTCTGGAAACACCATATATTTT	CASSGWDAFSGNTIYF
NA	NA	TRBV27	TRBJ1-2	TGTGCCAGCAGTTTATCGTTGGGTGGTATCAATGGCTACACCTTC	CASSLSLGGINGYTF
NA	NA	TRBV5-1	TRBJ2-2	TGCGCCAGCAGCTTCCCTCTAGTCGAGCGGCCTGACACCGGGGAGCTGTTTTTT	CASSFPLVERPDTGELFF
NA	NA	TRBV29-1	TRBJ1-4	TGCAGCGCCCTTGACCCTCAGGTTGAATCCGAAAAACTGTTTTTT	CSALDPQVESEKLFF
once	NA	TRBV29-1	TRBJ2-3	TGCAGCGTTGAAGTCCAGGGCACAGATACGCAGTATTTT	CSVEVQGTDTQYF
few	NA	TRBV12-3/TRBV12-4	TRBJ1-4	TGTGCCAGCAGTTTTAGGGACCCTAATGAAAAACTGTTTTTT	CASSFRDPNEKLFF
NA	NA	TRBV10-1	TRBJ1-6	TGCGCCAGCAGTGCCAACAGGAATTCACCCCTCCACTTT	CASSANRNSPLHF
NA	NA	TRBV4-1	TRBJ1-4	TGCGCCAGCAGCCAGGAGGACAGCTCGGTTAATGAAAAACTGTTTTTT	CASSQEDSSVNEKLFF
NA	TRBD2	TRBV2	TRBJ2-7	TGTGCCAGCAGTGATGGACTAGCGGGAGTTCGGGAGCAGTACTTC	CASSDGLAGVREQYF
once	NA	TRBV6-1	TRBJ2-1	TGTGCCAGCAGCAGAGGGCAGGGGCAGTTCTTC	CASSRGQGQFF
NA	NA	TRBV29-1	TRBJ2-7	TGCAGCGTTGCGGTTGCTCCGGACGGGGCTTCCAATACACGGTACTTC	CSVAVAPDGASNTRYF
NA	NA	TRBV20-1	TRBJ2-3	TGCAGTGCTATACCGGGACCCAAAACAGATACGCAGTATTTT	CSAIPGPKTDTQYF
NA	TRBD2	TRBV7-9	TRBJ2-3	TGTGCCAGCAGCGCAACTAGCGGGAGGACAGATACGCAGTATTTT	CASSATSGRTDTQYF
NA	NA	TRBV11-2	TRBJ2-3	TGTGCCAGCAGCTTAGGCGGGTCCTCGGGTGGTACGCAGTATTTT	CASSLGGSSGGTQYF
NA	TRBD1	TRBV7-3	TRBJ2-5	TGTGCCAGCAGTCCGACAGGGTCAGGAGAGACCCAGTACTTC	CASSPTGSGETQYF
few	TRBD2	TRBV10-3	TRBJ2-7	TGTGCCATCGGGGGAGTAGCGGGGGACGAGCAGTACTTC	CAIGGVAGDEQYF
NA	NA	TRBV3-1	TRBJ2-1	TGTACCAGCAGCATACCCCGGACTGGATTGGGGACCAATGAGCAGTTCTTC	CTSSIPRTGLGTNEQFF
NA	TRBD1	TRBV7-2	TRBJ1-2	TGTGCCAGCAGATTGGGACAGGGGACTAACTATGGCTACACCTTC	CASRLGQGTNYGYTF
NA	NA	TRBV6-5	TRBJ2-6	TGTGCCAGCACTGCCTCTGGGGCCAACGTCCTGACTTTC	CASTASGANVLTF
NA	NA	TRBV14	TRBJ2-2	TGTGCCAGCAGCACCACAGGGAGAAACACCGGGGAGCTGTTTTTT	CASSTTGRNTGELFF
NA	TRBD2	TRBV11-2	TRBJ2-7	TGTGCCAGCAGCCCGCGCCTCTCTAGCGGGAGCTCCTACGAGCAGTACTTC	CASSPRLSSGSSYEQYF
few	TRBD2	TRBV28	TRBJ2-1	TGTGCCAGCAGCCTTCTCGGACTAGCCAGTTACAATGAGCAGTTCTTC	CASSLLGLASYNEQFF
NA	TRBD2	TRBV7-2	TRBJ2-7	TGTGCCAGCAGCTTAGGGGCGGGAGGGGTCACCTACGAGCAGTACTTC	CASSLGAGGVTYEQYF
NA	TRBD1	TRBV7-9	TRBJ1-2	TGTGCTAGCAGCTTAGACAGGGTGAACTATGGCTACACCTTC	CASSLDRVNYGYTF
few	NA	TRBV5-6	TRBJ2-7	TGTGCCAGCAGCTTGGGAGGGACGCGATACGAGCAGTACTTC	CASSLGGTRYEQYF
NA	TRBD2	TRBV6-1	TRBJ2-7	TGTGCCAGCATCCCGGGACTAGCGGGAGGAAGTGAGCAGTACTTC	CASIPGLAGGSEQYF
NA	TRBD1	TRBV9	TRBJ2-5	TGTGCCAGCAGCGCCGAGACAGGGGCGCAAGAGACCCAGTACTTC	CASSAETGAQETQYF
few	NA	TRBV27	TRBJ2-7	TGTGCCAGCAGTTTATCCCGGGACGCTTTCCGGGAGCAGTACTTC	CASSLSRDAFREQYF
NA	NA	TRBV20-1	TRBJ2-1	TGCAGTGCTAGAGGTCCGGGAGAGAGCTTCTACAATGAGCAGTTCTTC	CSARGPGESFYNEQFF
NA	TRBD2	TRBV5-1	TRBJ2-5	TGCGCCAGCGGGACTAGCTCTGCGGAGACCCAGTACTTC	CASGTSSAETQYF
once	NA	TRBV7-2	TRBJ2-7	TGTGCCAGCAGCTTCCAAGCGTACAGCACCACCGAGCAGTACTTC	CASSFQAYSTTEQYF
few	NA	TRBV5-1	TRBJ2-7	TGCGCCAGCAGCTTGTATGGCCTGAGCTCCTACGAGCAGTACTTC	CASSLYGLSSYEQYF
NA	NA	TRBV30	TRBJ2-1	TGTGCCTGGAGTCCACTTTCCTGGCAGGAGGTCCGTACAGGACCATACAATGAGCAGTTCTTC	CAWSPLSWQEVRTGPYNEQFF
NA	TRBD1	TRBV29-1	TRBJ1-1	TGCAGCGGCCATGATAGGACAGGGGACCCTCTGTTGACTGAAGCTTTCTTT	CSGHDRTGDPLLTEAFF
NA	TRBD2	TRBV10-3	TRBJ2-3	TGTGCCATCAGGGGCGGGGGGCCCCCAGATACGCAGTATTTT	CAIRGGGPPDTQYF
NA	NA	TRBV6-5	TRBJ1-1	TGTGCCAGCACCGGACTGGGGACGGTAGCCGAAGCTTTCTTT	CASTGLGTVAEAFF
few	NA	TRBV20-1	TRBJ2-7	TGCAGTGCCATCTCCCTGAAGCTTTACGAGCAGTACTTC	CSAISLKLYEQYF
NA	NA	TRBV6-2/TRBV6-3	TRBJ1-5	TGTGCCAGCAGTTATCAACGGGGGGCCGGGGGTCAGCCCCAGCATTTT	CASSYQRGAGGQPQHF
few	NA	TRBV6-1	TRBJ1-2	TGTGCCAGCAGTGAAGCCCCCAGGGAAAACTATGGCTACACCTTC	CASSEAPRENYGYTF
few	NA	TRBV4-1	TRBJ2-7	TGCGCCAGCAGCCAAGATGAGGCGGCCTACGAGCAGTACTTC	CASSQDEAAYEQYF
few	TRBD1	TRBV20-1	TRBJ1-5	TGCAGTGCTAGACCTTCTGGGACAGGGGGTAACAATCAGCCCCAGCATTTT	CSARPSGTGGNNQPQHF